This TCR beta chain derives from a study of regulatory T cells in long-lasting Graves disease. This clonotype was counted many times. Antigen specificity is unknown. General study results and limits: Favoring TRBV28, TRBJ1-2 and TRBJ2-5 was a feature seen in persistent disease. Persistent Graves' cases showed lower TCR diversity than newly diagnosed cases.

TCR beta libraries were built with iRepertoire HTBI primers and Arm-PCR of CDR3 regions. TCRdb redid the calling of the multiplex PCR reads with MiXCR, one entry per CDR3 protein. The sample shows roughly 410,000 distinct CDR3 sequences, about 15% of them seen only once. Stated time point: newly diagnosed GD, antithyroid drugs for less than 3 months. RNA extracted from PBMCs served as the sequencing template. In germline, CDR1 is MNHNS, CDR2 SASEGT. The CDR3 runs to 13 residues. The germline V and J ends were trimmed by 10 bases and 8 bases, with 20 bases remaining between them. This same sample was also part of a study on T cells in Graves' hyperthyroidism and ophthalmopathy. From that study: The study defined stable Graves' hyperthyroidism as no ophthalmopathy progression within 18 months.

The input for sequencing was peripheral blood mononuclear cells (PBMCs), taken at new diagnosis, from a patient treated with antithyroid drugs. V is TRBV6-1 and J is TRBJ1-2, with unresolved D. The clonotype was recovered from a woman aged 40 to 50 with Graves disease. CDR3 sequence: CATSDARTRGYTF. The CDR3 coding sequence is TGTGCCACGTCAGACGCCCGTACTCGAGGCTACACCTTC.